A selection of T cell receptor beta chains follows, all from one sample in a study of molecular identifiers for immune sequencing clone quantification. TCRdb used MiXCR to reprocess the PCR reads, holding one entry per CDR3 protein. The table has over 600,000 distinct CDR3 sequences, 20% seen once. Material: naive CD8+ T cells from blood, with Jurkat cell RNA spiked in. Receptor source: a human donor in good health. Some libraries in this study had Jurkat cell RNA spiked in. The CDR3 runs from the conserved cysteine through the conserved F or W. Fields, in order: J gene, V gene, D gene, clone size, CDR3 protein, CDR3 DNA. D genes are given only for firm matches. Expanded clones are given a class, and other clones once, few, many or no size at all.

j_call: TRBJ2-5
v_call: TRBV12-3/TRBV12-4
d_call: .
clone_size: many
cdr3_aa: CASSSEAAQETQYF
cdr3_nt: TGTGCCAGCAGTTCAGAAGCAGCCCAAGAGACCCAGTACTTC

j_call: TRBJ2-3
v_call: TRBV10-2
d_call: TRBD2
clone_size: many
cdr3_aa: CASKGLAGGLITDTQYF
cdr3_nt: TGCGCCAGCAAGGGACTAGCGGGAGGATTGATCACAGATACGCAGTATTTT

j_call: TRBJ1-2
v_call: TRBV6-2/TRBV6-3
d_call: .
clone_size: few
cdr3_aa: CASSTRDNYRYGYTF
cdr3_nt: TGTGCCAGCAGCACCAGGGACAACTACCGATATGGCTACACCTTC

j_call: TRBJ2-5
v_call: TRBV12-3/TRBV12-4
d_call: .
clone_size: many
cdr3_aa: CATEPGAGYETQYF
cdr3_nt: TGTGCCACTGAGCCGGGGGCGGGGTATGAGACCCAGTACTTC

j_call: TRBJ2-2
v_call: TRBV9
d_call: .
clone_size: many
cdr3_aa: CASSVAEVTGELFF
cdr3_nt: TGTGCCAGCAGCGTAGCGGAGGTCACCGGGGAGCTGTTTTTT

j_call: TRBJ2-1
v_call: TRBV18
d_call: .
clone_size: .
cdr3_aa: CASSPGDALYYNEQFF
cdr3_nt: TGTGCCAGCTCACCGGGCGACGCGCTATACTACAATGAGCAGTTCTTC

j_call: TRBJ1-2
v_call: TRBV3-1
d_call: TRBD1
clone_size: .
cdr3_aa: CASSQGTGVGYTF
cdr3_nt: TGTGCCAGCAGCCAAGGTACAGGGGTCGGCTACACCTTC

j_call: TRBJ2-7
v_call: TRBV6-6
d_call: TRBD1
clone_size: many
cdr3_aa: CASSYTRDSSYEQYF
cdr3_nt: TGTGCCAGCAGTTACACCCGGGACAGCTCCTACGAGCAGTACTTC

j_call: TRBJ2-7
v_call: TRBV27
d_call: .
clone_size: .
cdr3_aa: CASSSHRAPSSYEQYF
cdr3_nt: TGTGCCAGCAGCTCCCACAGGGCTCCTAGCTCCTACGAGCAGTACTTC

j_call: TRBJ1-2
v_call: TRBV28
d_call: TRBD1
clone_size: many
cdr3_aa: CASRALGTDALYYGYTF
cdr3_nt: TGTGCCAGCAGGGCCCTGGGGACAGATGCCTTATACTATGGCTACACCTTC

j_call: TRBJ2-3
v_call: TRBV4-3
d_call: .
clone_size: .
cdr3_aa: CASSRGLDTQYF
cdr3_nt: TGCGCCAGCAGCCGAGGCCTAGATACGCAGTATTTT

j_call: TRBJ1-5
v_call: TRBV27
d_call: .
clone_size: .
cdr3_aa: CASSLQGHSNQPQHF
cdr3_nt: TGTGCCAGCAGTTTACAGGGACATAGCAATCAGCCCCAGCATTTT

j_call: TRBJ2-1
v_call: TRBV7-8
d_call: TRBD2
clone_size: many
cdr3_aa: CASRWGGPGSNEQFF
cdr3_nt: TGTGCCAGCAGGTGGGGGGGACCAGGCTCTAATGAGCAGTTCTTC

j_call: TRBJ2-3
v_call: TRBV4-2
d_call: TRBD2
clone_size: many
cdr3_aa: CASSPSGTSGSPDTQYF
cdr3_nt: TGTGCCAGCAGCCCCTCCGGGACTAGCGGGAGTCCAGATACGCAGTATTTT

j_call: TRBJ2-3
v_call: TRBV27
d_call: .
clone_size: many
cdr3_aa: CASSRGSSTDTQYF
cdr3_nt: TGTGCCAGCAGTCGAGGTAGTAGCACAGATACGCAGTATTTT

j_call: TRBJ1-1
v_call: TRBV19
d_call: .
clone_size: few
cdr3_aa: CASNIRSMNTEAFF
cdr3_nt: TGTGCCAGTAATATCCGGAGCATGAACACTGAAGCTTTCTTT

j_call: TRBJ2-7
v_call: TRBV20-1
d_call: TRBD2
clone_size: .
cdr3_aa: CSANSRTSGNPLYEQYF
cdr3_nt: TGCAGTGCTAATAGTAGGACTAGCGGGAATCCCCTCTACGAGCAGTACTTC

j_call: TRBJ1-1
v_call: TRBV12-5
d_call: .
clone_size: many
cdr3_aa: CASGRTVTNTEAFF
cdr3_nt: TGTGCTAGTGGACGGACAGTGACGAACACTGAAGCTTTCTTT

j_call: TRBJ2-2
v_call: TRBV4-1
d_call: .
clone_size: many
cdr3_aa: CASSQGQGRGTGELFF
cdr3_nt: TGCGCCAGCAGCCAAGGGCAGGGGCGCGGTACCGGGGAGCTGTTTTTT

j_call: TRBJ1-1
v_call: TRBV20-1
d_call: TRBD1
clone_size: .
cdr3_aa: CSARKRTGGGPEAFF
cdr3_nt: TGCAGTGCTAGAAAACGGACAGGTGGAGGGCCTGAAGCTTTCTTT

j_call: TRBJ2-2
v_call: TRBV27
d_call: .
clone_size: few
cdr3_aa: CASSFRGVAGELFF
cdr3_nt: TGTGCCAGCAGTTTCAGGGGAGTCGCCGGGGAGCTGTTTTTT

j_call: TRBJ1-3
v_call: TRBV13
d_call: .
clone_size: .
cdr3_aa: CASSLQRRENTIYF
cdr3_nt: TGTGCCAGCAGCTTACAGAGAAGGGAAAACACCATATATTTT

j_call: TRBJ2-3
v_call: TRBV5-3
d_call: TRBD1
clone_size: .
cdr3_aa: CASRMLPGQGSTDTQYF
cdr3_nt: TGTGCCAGCAGGATGCTACCGGGACAGGGCAGCACAGATACGCAGTATTTT

j_call: TRBJ2-7
v_call: TRBV5-8
d_call: TRBD1
clone_size: few
cdr3_aa: CASSWGTGVSYEQYF
cdr3_nt: TGTGCCAGCAGCTGGGGGACAGGGGTCTCCTACGAGCAGTACTTC

j_call: TRBJ2-5
v_call: TRBV20-1
d_call: .
clone_size: many
cdr3_aa: CSARFWTQFDETQYF
cdr3_nt: TGCAGTGCTAGATTCTGGACACAGTTTGATGAGACCCAGTACTTC

j_call: TRBJ1-1
v_call: TRBV12-3/TRBV12-4
d_call: .
clone_size: many
cdr3_aa: CASSRAGTEAFF
cdr3_nt: TGTGCCAGCAGTCGGGCTGGCACTGAAGCTTTCTTT

j_call: TRBJ2-7
v_call: TRBV4-2
d_call: .
clone_size: few
cdr3_aa: CASSQGEAGTAAYEQYF
cdr3_nt: TGTGCCAGCAGCCAAGGAGAGGCCGGGACGGCAGCCTACGAGCAGTACTTC

j_call: TRBJ2-5
v_call: TRBV10-3
d_call: .
clone_size: many
cdr3_aa: CAISEPGSGAGKETQYF
cdr3_nt: TGTGCCATCAGTGAACCAGGCTCCGGCGCTGGCAAAGAGACCCAGTACTTC

j_call: TRBJ1-5
v_call: TRBV7-9
d_call: .
clone_size: .
cdr3_aa: CASGLSGNQPQHF
cdr3_nt: TGTGCCAGCGGCTTATCGGGAAATCAGCCCCAGCATTTT

j_call: TRBJ1-1
v_call: TRBV27
d_call: .
clone_size: .
cdr3_aa: CASSQRDGANTEAFF
cdr3_nt: TGCGCCAGCAGTCAGCGGGACGGAGCAAACACTGAAGCTTTCTTT

j_call: TRBJ2-3
v_call: TRBV13
d_call: TRBD2
clone_size: many
cdr3_aa: CASSPAGTSGSTDTQYF
cdr3_nt: TGTGCCAGCAGCCCTGCCGGGACTAGCGGGAGTACAGATACGCAGTATTTT

j_call: TRBJ2-2
v_call: TRBV12-3/TRBV12-4
d_call: .
clone_size: many
cdr3_aa: CASSLSENTGELFF
cdr3_nt: TGTGCCAGCAGTTTGTCAGAGAACACCGGGGAGCTGTTTTTT

j_call: TRBJ2-7
v_call: TRBV20-1
d_call: TRBD2
clone_size: many
cdr3_aa: CSARVLAGTSDYEQYF
cdr3_nt: TGCAGTGCTAGAGTTCTCGCCGGGACTAGCGACTACGAGCAGTACTTC

j_call: TRBJ2-3
v_call: TRBV4-3
d_call: TRBD2
clone_size: many
cdr3_aa: CASSQDRASGGISTDTQYF
cdr3_nt: TGCGCCAGCAGCCAAGATCGGGCTAGCGGGGGGATTAGCACAGATACGCAGTATTTT

j_call: TRBJ2-7
v_call: TRBV6-6
d_call: TRBD2
clone_size: many
cdr3_aa: CASSYSSGRVPFDEQYF
cdr3_nt: TGTGCCAGCAGTTACTCTAGCGGGAGGGTCCCCTTTGACGAGCAGTACTTC

j_call: TRBJ2-7
v_call: TRBV7-2
d_call: TRBD2
clone_size: many
cdr3_aa: CASSPGLAGATYEQYF
cdr3_nt: TGTGCCAGCAGCCCGGGACTAGCGGGGGCCACCTACGAGCAGTACTTC

j_call: TRBJ1-1
v_call: TRBV27
d_call: .
clone_size: many
cdr3_aa: CASSTVEKTEAFF
cdr3_nt: TGTGCCAGCAGTACAGTGGAAAAAACTGAAGCTTTCTTT

j_call: TRBJ1-3
v_call: TRBV4-1
d_call: .
clone_size: many
cdr3_aa: CASSQPGAIASLVGNTIYF
cdr3_nt: TGCGCCAGCAGCCAACCGGGGGCGATTGCCTCTCTTGTGGGGAACACCATATATTTT

j_call: TRBJ2-2
v_call: TRBV29-1
d_call: .
clone_size: many
cdr3_aa: CSVARTGELFF
cdr3_nt: TGCAGCGTTGCGAGAACCGGGGAGCTGTTTTTT

j_call: TRBJ2-3
v_call: TRBV7-8
d_call: .
clone_size: many
cdr3_aa: CASHPGIPHGTDTQYF
cdr3_nt: TGTGCCAGCCACCCCGGGATCCCACACGGCACAGATACGCAGTATTTT

j_call: TRBJ2-3
v_call: TRBV5-1
d_call: .
clone_size: many
cdr3_aa: CASSLLAFKATDTQYF
cdr3_nt: TGCGCCAGCAGCTTGTTAGCCTTCAAGGCCACAGATACGCAGTATTTT

j_call: TRBJ2-7
v_call: TRBV11-1
d_call: TRBD2
clone_size: few
cdr3_aa: CASGGLAGRNYEQYF
cdr3_nt: TGTGCCAGCGGAGGACTAGCGGGGAGGAACTACGAGCAGTACTTC

j_call: TRBJ2-2
v_call: TRBV24-1
d_call: .
clone_size: many
cdr3_aa: CATSDLTNTGELFF
cdr3_nt: TGTGCCACCAGTGACCTTACGAACACCGGGGAGCTGTTTTTT

j_call: TRBJ2-7
v_call: TRBV3-1
d_call: TRBD2
clone_size: many
cdr3_aa: CASSQVTGLAGYEQYF
cdr3_nt: TGTGCCAGCAGCCAAGTAACCGGACTAGCGGGGTACGAGCAGTACTTC

j_call: TRBJ2-7
v_call: TRBV5-4
d_call: .
clone_size: many
cdr3_aa: CASSLEATAYEQYF
cdr3_nt: TGTGCCAGCAGCTTGGAGGCAACGGCCTACGAGCAGTACTTC

j_call: TRBJ1-1
v_call: TRBV20-1
d_call: TRBD1
clone_size: many
cdr3_aa: CSAREGTAEAFF
cdr3_nt: TGCAGTGCTAGAGAGGGGACAGCTGAAGCTTTCTTT

j_call: TRBJ1-1
v_call: TRBV4-1
d_call: .
clone_size: .
cdr3_aa: CASSQIVGGRSEAFF
cdr3_nt: TGCGCCAGCAGCCAAATCGTAGGGGGTAGGTCTGAAGCTTTCTTT